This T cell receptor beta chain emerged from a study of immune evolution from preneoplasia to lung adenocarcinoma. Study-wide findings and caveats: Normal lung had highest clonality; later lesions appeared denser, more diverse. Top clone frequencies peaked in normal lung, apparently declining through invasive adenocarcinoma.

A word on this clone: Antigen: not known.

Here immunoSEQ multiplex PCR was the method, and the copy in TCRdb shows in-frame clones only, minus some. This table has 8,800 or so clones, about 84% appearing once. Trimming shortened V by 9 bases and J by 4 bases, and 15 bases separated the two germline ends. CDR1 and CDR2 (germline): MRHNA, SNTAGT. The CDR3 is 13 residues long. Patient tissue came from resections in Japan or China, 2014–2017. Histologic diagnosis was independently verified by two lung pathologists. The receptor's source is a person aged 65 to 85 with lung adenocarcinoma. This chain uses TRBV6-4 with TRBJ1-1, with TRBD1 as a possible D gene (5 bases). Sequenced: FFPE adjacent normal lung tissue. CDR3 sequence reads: CASSLWRGTEAFF. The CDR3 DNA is TGTGCCAGTTCGTTGTGGAGGGGCACTGAAGCTTTCTTT.